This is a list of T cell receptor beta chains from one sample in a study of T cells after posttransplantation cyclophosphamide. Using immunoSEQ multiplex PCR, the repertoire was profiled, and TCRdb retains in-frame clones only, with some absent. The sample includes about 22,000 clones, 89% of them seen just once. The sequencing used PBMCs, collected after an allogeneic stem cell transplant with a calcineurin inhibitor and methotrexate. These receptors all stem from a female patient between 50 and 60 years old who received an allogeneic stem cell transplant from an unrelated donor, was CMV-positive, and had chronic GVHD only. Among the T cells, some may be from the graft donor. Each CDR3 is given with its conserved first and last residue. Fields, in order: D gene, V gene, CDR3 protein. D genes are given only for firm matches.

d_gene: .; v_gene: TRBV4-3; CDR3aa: CASSQDKGDMNTEAFF
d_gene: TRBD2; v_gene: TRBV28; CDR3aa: CASRTRAAGGYEQYF
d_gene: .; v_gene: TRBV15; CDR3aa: CATSRDSGTLFYGYTF
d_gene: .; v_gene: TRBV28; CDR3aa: CASSSGLRLQLVPDTQYF
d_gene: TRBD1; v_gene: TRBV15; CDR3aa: CATSRDLQGVGYTF
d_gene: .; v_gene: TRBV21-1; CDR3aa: CASSKVRGVSGEQYF
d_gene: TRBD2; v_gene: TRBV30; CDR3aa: CAWSVDAGVSEQYF
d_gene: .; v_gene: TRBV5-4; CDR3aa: CASSGFGQGEAGYTF
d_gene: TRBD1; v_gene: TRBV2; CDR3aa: CASVGQLDRTQYF
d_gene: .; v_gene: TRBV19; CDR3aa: CASSRRTVTNTGELFF
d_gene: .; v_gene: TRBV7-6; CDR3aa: CASSFAPGAATYGYTF
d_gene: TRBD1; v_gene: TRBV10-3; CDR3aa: CAISHWDSAYEQYF
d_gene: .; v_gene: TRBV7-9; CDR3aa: CASSLQAMNTEAFF
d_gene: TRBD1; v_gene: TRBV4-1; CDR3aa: CASSRTGGYGYTF
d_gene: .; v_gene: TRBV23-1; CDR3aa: CASSQVELMNTEAFF
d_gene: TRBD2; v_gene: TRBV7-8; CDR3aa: CASSPRYRTSGRAGELFF
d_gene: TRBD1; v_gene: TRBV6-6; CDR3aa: CASSGTGGKETQYF
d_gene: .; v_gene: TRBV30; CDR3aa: CAWSLFDGGNQPQHF
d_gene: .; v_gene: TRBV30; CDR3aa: CAWSVETAYYGYTF
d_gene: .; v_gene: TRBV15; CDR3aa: CATSRDTGWDYGYTF
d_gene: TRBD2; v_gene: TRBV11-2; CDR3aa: CASSIAGEVDTQYF
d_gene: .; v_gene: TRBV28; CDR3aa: CASTVLGGVNTEAFF
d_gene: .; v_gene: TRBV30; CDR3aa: CAWSGAMDSPLHF
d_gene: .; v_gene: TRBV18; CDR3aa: CASSPVGEFGNQPQHF
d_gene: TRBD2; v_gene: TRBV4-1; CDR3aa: CASSQGRGGYTDTQYF
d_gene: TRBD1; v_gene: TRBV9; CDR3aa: CASSQTGGGQPQHF
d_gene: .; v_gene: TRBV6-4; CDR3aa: CASSDSWGSGSISRELFF
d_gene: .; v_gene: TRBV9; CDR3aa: CASSVAGGSTDTQYF
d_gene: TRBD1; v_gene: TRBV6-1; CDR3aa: CASSEGTGGSVETEAFF
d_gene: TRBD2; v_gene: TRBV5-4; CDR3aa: CASSVEAAGADTQYF
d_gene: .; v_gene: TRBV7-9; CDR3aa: CASSLMRENGYTF
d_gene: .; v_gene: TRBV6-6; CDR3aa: CASSFPGSSGTGELFF
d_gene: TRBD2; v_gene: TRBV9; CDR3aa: CASSPIGTSGSYEQYF
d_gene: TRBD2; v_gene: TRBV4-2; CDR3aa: CASSQDRGLAELSYEQYF
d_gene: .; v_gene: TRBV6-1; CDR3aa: CASSEQGNSYEQYF
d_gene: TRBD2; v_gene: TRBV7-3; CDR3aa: CASSLNPAGGIDTQYF
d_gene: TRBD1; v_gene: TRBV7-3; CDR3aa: CASSSTGGTAEAFF
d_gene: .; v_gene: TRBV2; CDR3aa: CASSEAPAGSGETQYF
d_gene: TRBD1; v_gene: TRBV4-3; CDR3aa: CASSQDPGTGIIDTQYF
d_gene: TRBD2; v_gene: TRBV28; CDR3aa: CASSLRGGPSYEQYF
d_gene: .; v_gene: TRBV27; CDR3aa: CASSSAGTRRETQYF
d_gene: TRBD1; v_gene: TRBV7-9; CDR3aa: CASSSLGQGGAGELFF
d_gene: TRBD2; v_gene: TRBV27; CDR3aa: CASSARLAGGTGELFF
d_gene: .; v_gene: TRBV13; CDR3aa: CASSLRSVQREWYEQYF
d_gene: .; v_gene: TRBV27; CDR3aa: CASSVTGHRTDTQYF
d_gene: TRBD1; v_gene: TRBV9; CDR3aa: CASSSRTGSGNSPLHF
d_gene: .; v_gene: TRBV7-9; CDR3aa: CASSHRNQPQHF
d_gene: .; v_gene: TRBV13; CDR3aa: CASRHKGGTYEQYF